This T cell receptor (beta chain) was identified in a study of blood T cell repertoires in COVID-19. Assay: immunoSEQ multiplex PCR; the TCRdb copy retains only in-frame clones and omits some. The sample carries 200,000 or so clones, 88% recorded once. The CDR3 totals 15 residues. The germline gives CDR1 SGHTA, CDR2 FQGNSA. V was clipped by 5 bases and J by 7 bases; unmatched bases: 8. The clonotype comes from a man aged 70-80 years with acute or convalescent COVID-19. The chain recombines TRBV7-2 with TRBJ2-7; 13 bases fit TRBD2. Sequenced: peripheral blood. The CDR3 region is CASSIGTSGVREQYF. The CDR3 bases are TGTGCCAGCAGCATCGGGACTAGCGGGGTCCGGGAGCAGTACTTC.